The next 2 T cell receptor beta chains were all read from a single sample in a study of blood T cell repertoires in COVID-19. Clones were sequenced by immunoSEQ multiplex PCR, and TCRdb holds only the in-frame ones, with some missing. The sample has 200,000 or so clones, around 89% seen once; the top ten hold under 3.5%. The sequenced material came from PBMCs or T cells enriched from blood (not recorded which). These receptor sequences come from a woman under 30 in a cohort exposed to, infected with or recovered from COVID-19 (not recorded which).

This clone appeared once. The chain combines TRBV30 with TRBJ2-7; 7 bases match TRBD1. V lost 2 bases and J lost 7; bases outside the gene matches: 11. The CDR3 consists of 14 residues. Germline-derived CDR1 and CDR2 are GTSNPN and SVGIG (reference sequence). The DNA for the CDR3 is TGTGCCTGGAGTTTAAAAGGGGGCTTCCGGGAGCAGTACTTC. It is translated as CAWSLKGGFREQYF.

V and J are TRBV7-2 and TRBJ2-5; tentatively, D is TRBD1 (6 bases). V was clipped by 5 bases and J by 5 bases, with 12 bases between them. There are 13 residues in the CDR3. Germline loops: CDR1 SGHTA, CDR2 FQGNSA. The CDR3 DNA sequence: TGTGCCAGCAGCCCCCTCAGGGGCGAGACCCAGTACTTC. Protein product: CASSPLRGETQYF. Variable domain in full (rest from reference TRBV7-2 and TRBJ2-5): GAGVSQSPSNKVTEKGKDVELRCDPISGHTALYWYRQSLGQGLEFLIYFQGNSAPDKSGLPSDRFSAERTGGSVSTLTIQRTQQEDSAVYLCASSPLRGETQYFGPGTRLLVL.